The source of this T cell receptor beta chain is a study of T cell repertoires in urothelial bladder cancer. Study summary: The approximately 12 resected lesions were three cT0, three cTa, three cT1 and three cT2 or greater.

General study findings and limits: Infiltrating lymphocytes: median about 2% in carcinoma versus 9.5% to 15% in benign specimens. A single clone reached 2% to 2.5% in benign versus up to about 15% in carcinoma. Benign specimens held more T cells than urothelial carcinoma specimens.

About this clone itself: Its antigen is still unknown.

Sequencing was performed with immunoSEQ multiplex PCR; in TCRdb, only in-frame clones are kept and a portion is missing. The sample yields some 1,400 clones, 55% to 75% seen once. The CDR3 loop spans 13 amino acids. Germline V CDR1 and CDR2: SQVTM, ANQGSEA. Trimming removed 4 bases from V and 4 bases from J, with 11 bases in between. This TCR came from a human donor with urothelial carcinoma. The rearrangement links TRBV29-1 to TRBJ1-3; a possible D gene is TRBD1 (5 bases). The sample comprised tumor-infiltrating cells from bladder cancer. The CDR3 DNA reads TGCAGCGTTGCAGGGAACCCCGGAAACACCATATATTTT. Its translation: CSVAGNPGNTIYF.